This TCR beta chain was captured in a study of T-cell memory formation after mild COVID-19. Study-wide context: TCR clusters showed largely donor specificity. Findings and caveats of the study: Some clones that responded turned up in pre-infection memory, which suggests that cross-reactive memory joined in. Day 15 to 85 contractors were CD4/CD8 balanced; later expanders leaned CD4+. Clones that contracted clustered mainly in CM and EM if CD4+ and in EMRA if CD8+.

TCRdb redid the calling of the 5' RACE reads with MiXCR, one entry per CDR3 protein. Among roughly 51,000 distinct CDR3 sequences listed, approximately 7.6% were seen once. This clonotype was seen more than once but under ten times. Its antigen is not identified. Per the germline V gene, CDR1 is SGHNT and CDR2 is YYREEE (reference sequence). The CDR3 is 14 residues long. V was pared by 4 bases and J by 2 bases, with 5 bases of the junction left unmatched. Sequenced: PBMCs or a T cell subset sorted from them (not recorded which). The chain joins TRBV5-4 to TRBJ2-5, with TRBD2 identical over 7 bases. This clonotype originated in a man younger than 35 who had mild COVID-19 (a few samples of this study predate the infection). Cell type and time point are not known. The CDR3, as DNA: TGTGCCAGCAGCAGGCGAGCGGGGCAAGAGACCCAGTACTTC. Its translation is CASSRRAGQETQYF.